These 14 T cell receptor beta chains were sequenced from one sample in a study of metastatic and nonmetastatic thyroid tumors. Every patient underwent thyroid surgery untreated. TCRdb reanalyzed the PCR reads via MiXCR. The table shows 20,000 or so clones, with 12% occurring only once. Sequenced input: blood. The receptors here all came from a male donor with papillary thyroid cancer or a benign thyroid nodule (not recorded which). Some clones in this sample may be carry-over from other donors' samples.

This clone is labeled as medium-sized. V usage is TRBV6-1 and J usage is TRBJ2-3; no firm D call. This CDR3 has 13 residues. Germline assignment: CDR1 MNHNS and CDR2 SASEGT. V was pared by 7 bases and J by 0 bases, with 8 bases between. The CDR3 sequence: CASKGASTDTQYF. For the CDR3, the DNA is TGTGCCAGCAAAGGCGCGAGCACAGATACGCAGTATTTT.

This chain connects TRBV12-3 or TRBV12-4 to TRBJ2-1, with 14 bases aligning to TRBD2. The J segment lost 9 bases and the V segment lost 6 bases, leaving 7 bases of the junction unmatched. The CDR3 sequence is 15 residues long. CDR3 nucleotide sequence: TGTGCCAGCAGGTGGGGGACTAGCGGGAGTGGTGAGCAGTTCTTC. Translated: CASRWGTSGSGEQFF.

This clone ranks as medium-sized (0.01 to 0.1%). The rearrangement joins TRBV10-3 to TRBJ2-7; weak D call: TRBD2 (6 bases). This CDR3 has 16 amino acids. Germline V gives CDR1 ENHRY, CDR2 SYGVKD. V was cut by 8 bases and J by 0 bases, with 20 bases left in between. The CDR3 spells CAISKGRLESSYEQYF. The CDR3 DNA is TGTGCCATCTCTAAAGGGAGACTAGAGAGCTCCTACGAGCAGTACTTC.

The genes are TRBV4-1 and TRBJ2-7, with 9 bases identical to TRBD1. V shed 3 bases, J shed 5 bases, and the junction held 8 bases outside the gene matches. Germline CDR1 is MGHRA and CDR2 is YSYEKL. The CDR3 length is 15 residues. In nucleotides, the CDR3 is TGCGCCAGCAGCCATCCGGGACAGGGTGTCAACGAGCAGTACTTC. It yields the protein CASSHPGQGVNEQYF.

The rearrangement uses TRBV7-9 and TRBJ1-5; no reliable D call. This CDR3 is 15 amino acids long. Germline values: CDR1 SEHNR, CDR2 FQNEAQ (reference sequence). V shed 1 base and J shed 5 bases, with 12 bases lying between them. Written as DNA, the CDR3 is TGTGCCAGCAGCTTAGATGGAGGCCCCCATCAGCCCCAGCATTTT. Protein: CASSLDGGPHQPQHF.

Here the CDR3 DNA reads TGTGCCACCAGAGGCATCGGGGAACAAGAGACCCAGTACTTC. It translates to CATRGIGEQETQYF. The chain is built from TRBV24-1 and TRBJ2-5, with TRBD2 as a possible D gene (5 bases). The CDR3 runs to 14 residues. Germline V lookup: CDR1 KGHDR, CDR2 SFDVKD. V was shortened by 7 bases and J by 2 bases, with 13 bases between the two germline ends.

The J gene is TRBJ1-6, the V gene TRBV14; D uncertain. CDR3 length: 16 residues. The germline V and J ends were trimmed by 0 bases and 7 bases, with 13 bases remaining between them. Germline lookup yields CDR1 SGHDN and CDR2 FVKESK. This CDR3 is CASSQEWGLGNSPLHF. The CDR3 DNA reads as TGTGCCAGCAGCCAAGAGTGGGGTTTGGGGAATTCACCCCTCCACTTT.

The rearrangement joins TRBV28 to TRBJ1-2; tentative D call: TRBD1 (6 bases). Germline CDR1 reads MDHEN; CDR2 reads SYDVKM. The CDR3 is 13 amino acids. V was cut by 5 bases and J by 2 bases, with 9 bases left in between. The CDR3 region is CASSLTGNYGYTF. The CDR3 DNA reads TGTGCCAGCAGTCTCACAGGGAACTATGGCTACACCTTC.

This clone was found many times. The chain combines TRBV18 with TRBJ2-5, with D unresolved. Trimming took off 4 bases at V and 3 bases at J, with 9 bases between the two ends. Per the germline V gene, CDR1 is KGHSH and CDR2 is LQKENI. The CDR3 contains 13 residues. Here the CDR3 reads CASSLGSKETQYF. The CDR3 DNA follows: TGTGCCAGCTCACTCGGGTCGAAAGAGACCCAGTACTTC.

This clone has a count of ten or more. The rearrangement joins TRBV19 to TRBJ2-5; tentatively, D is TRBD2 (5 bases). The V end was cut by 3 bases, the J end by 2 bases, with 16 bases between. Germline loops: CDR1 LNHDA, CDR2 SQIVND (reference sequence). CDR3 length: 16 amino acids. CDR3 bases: TGTGCCAGTAGTATTAATGGCGGACTCTATCAAGAGACCCAGTACTTC. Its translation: CASSINGGLYQETQYF.

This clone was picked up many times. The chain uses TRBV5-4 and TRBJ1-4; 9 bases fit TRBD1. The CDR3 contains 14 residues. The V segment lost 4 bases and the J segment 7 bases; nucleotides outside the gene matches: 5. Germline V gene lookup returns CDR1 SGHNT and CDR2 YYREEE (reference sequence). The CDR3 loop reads CASSRDRDFEKLFF. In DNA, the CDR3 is TGTGCCAGCAGCAGGGACAGGGACTTTGAAAAACTGTTTTTT.

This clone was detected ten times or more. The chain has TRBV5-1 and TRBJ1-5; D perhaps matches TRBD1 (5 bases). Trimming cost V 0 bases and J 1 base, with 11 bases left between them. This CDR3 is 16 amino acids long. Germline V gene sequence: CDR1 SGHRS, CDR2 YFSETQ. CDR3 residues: CASSLEGARSNQPQHF. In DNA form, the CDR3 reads TGCGCCAGCAGCTTGGAAGGGGCTAGGAGCAATCAGCCCCAGCATTTT.

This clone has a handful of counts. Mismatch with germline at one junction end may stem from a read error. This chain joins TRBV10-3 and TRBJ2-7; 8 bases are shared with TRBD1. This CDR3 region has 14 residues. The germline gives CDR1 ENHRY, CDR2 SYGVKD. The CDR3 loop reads CAISESTGAYEKYF. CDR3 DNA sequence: TGTGCCATCAGTGAGTCGACAGGGGCCTACGAGAAGTACTTC.

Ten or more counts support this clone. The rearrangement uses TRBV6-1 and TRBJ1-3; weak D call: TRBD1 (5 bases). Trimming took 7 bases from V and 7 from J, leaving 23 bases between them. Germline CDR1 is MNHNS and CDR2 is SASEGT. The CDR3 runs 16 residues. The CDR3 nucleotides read TGTGCCAGCATTGGCGGGGGACCGTCAACGTACAACACCATATATTTT. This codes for CASIGGGPSTYNTIYF.